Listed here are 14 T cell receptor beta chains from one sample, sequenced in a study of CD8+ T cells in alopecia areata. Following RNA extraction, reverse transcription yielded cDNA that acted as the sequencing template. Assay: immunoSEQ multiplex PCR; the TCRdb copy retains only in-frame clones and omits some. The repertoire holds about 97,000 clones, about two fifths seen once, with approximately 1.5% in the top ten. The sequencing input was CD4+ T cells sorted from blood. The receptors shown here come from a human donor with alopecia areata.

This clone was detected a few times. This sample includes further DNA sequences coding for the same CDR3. The CDR3 nucleotides read TGTGCCAGCAGCTTATTTGCCGATACGCAGTATTTT. This gives the protein CASSLFADTQYF. The chain joins TRBV7-2 to TRBJ2-3; no firm D call. The CDR3 is 12 amino acids. V was trimmed by 2 bases and J by 6 bases, leaving 6 bases between them. The germline V gene has CDR1 SGHTA and CDR2 FQGNSA.

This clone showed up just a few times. The CDR3 DNA reads TGTGCCAGCAGTGGGAGGTGGCGGCCCGGGAAAGAGACCCAGTACTTC. Protein: CASSGRWRPGKETQYF. This chain uses TRBV27 with TRBJ2-5; D possibly corresponds to TRBD2 (6 bases). CDR1 is MNHEY, CDR2 SMNVEV, per germline (reference sequence). CDR3 size: 16 residues. Trimming took off 5 bases at V and 3 bases at J, with 19 bases between the two ends.

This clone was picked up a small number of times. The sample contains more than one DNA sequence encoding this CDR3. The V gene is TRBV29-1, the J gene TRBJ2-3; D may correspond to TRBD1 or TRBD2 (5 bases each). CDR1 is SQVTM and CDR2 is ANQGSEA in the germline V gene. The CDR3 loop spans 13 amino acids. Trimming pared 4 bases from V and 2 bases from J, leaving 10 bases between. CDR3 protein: CSVVGGSTDTQYF. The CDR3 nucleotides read TGCAGCGTTGTTGGGGGTTCCACAGATACGCAGTATTTT.

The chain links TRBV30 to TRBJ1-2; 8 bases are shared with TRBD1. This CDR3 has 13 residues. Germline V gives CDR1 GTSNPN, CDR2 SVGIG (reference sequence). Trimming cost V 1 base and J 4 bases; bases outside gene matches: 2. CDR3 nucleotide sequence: TGTGCCTGGAGTGCGGACAGGGTCTATGGCTACACCTTC. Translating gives CAWSADRVYGYTF.

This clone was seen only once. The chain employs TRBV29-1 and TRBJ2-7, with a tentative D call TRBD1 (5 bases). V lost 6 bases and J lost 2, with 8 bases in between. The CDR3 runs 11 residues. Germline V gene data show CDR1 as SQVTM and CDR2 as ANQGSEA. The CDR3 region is CSVGQAYEQYF. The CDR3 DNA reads TGCAGCGTGGGGCAAGCCTACGAGCAGTACTTC.

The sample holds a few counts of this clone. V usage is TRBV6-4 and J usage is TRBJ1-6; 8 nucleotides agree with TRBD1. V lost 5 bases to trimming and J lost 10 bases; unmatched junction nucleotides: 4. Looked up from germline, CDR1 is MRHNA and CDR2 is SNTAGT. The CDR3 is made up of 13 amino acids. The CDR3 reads CASSPQGGSPLHF. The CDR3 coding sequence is TGTGCCAGCAGTCCACAGGGGGGCTCACCCCTCCACTTT.

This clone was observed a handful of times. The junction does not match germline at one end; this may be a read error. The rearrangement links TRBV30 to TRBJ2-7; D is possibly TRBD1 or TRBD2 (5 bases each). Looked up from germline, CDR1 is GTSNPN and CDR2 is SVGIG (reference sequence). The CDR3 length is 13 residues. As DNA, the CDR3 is TGTGCCTGGAGGGGGAGAGGGGTGACACTGATTATCTTC. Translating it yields CAWRGRGVTLIIF.

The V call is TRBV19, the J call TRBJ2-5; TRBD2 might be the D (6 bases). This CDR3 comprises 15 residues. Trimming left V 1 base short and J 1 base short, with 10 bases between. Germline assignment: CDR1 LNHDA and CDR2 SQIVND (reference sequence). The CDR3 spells CASSIAGAFQETQYF. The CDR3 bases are TGTGCCAGTAGTATAGCGGGAGCGTTCCAAGAGACCCAGTACTTC.

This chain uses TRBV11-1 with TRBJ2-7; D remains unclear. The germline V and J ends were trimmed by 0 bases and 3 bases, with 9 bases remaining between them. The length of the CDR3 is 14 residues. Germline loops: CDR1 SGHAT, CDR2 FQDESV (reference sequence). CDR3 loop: CASSLADGNYEQYF. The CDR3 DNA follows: TGTGCCAGCAGCTTAGCTGACGGAAACTACGAGCAGTACTTC. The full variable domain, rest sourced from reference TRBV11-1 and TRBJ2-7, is EAEVAQSPRYKITEKSQAVAFWCDPISGHATLYWYRQILGQGPELLVQFQDESVVDDSQLPKDRFSAERLKGVDSTLKIQPAELGDSAMYLCASSLADGNYEQYFGPGTRLTVT.

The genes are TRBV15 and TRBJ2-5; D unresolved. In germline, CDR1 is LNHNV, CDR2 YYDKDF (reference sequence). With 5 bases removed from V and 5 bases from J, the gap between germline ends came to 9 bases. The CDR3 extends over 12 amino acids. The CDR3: CATSVRVETQYF. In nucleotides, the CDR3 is TGTGCCACCAGCGTTAGAGTTGAGACCCAGTACTTC.

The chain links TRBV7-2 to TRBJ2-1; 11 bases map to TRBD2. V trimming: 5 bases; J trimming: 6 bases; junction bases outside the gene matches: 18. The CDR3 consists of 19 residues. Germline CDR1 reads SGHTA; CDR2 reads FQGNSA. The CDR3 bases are TGTGCCAGCAGCCTCCGGGTTCTAGCGGGGGGCGTCGTGGGCAATGAGCAGTTCTTC. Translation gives CASSLRVLAGGVVGNEQFF.

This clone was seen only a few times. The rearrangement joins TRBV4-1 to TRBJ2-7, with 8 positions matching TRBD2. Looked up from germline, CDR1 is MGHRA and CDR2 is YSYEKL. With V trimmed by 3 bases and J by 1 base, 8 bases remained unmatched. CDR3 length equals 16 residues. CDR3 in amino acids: CASSHFHSGASYEQYF. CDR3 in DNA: TGCGCCAGCAGCCATTTCCATAGCGGGGCTTCCTACGAGCAGTACTTC.

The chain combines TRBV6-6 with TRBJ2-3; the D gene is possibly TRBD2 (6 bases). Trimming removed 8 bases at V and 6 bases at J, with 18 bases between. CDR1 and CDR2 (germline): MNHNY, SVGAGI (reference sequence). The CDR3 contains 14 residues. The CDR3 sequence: CASRNTGGDDTQYF. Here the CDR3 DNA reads TGTGCCAGCCGGAACACCGGAGGGGACGATACGCAGTATTTT.

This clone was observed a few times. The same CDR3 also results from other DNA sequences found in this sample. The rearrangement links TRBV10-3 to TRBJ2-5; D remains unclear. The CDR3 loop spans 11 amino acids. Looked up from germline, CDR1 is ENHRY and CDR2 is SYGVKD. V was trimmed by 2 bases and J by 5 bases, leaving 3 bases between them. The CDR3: CAISEGETQYF. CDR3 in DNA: TGTGCCATCAGTGAGGGGGAGACCCAGTACTTC.